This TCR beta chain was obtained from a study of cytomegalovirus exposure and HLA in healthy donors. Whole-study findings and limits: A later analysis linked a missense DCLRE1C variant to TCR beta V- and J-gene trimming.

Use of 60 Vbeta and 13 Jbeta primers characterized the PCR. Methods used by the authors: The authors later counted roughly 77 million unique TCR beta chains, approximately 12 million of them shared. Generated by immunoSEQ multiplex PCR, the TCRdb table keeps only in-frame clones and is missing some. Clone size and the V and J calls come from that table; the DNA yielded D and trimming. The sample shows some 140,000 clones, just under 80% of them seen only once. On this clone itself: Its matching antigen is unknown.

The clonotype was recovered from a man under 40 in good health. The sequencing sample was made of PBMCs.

CDR3 nucleotides: TGTGCCAGCAGCTTAGATGCCAGGGGGGTAAACTACGAGCAGTACTTC. It codes for CASSLDARGVNYEQYF. This rearrangement joins TRBV7-2 to TRBJ2-7, with a weak D call TRBD1 (7 bases). Germline V gene sequence: CDR1 SGHTA, CDR2 FQGNSA. The CDR3 covers 16 residues. V was shortened by 1 base and J by 3 bases, with 16 bases between the two germline ends. The full variable domain, rest sourced from reference TRBV7-2 and TRBJ2-7, is GAGVSQSPSNKVTEKGKDVELRCDPISGHTALYWYRQSLGQGLEFLIYFQGNSAPDKSGLPSDRFSAERTGGSVSTLTIQRTQQEDSAVYLCASSLDARGVNYEQYFGPGTRLTVT.